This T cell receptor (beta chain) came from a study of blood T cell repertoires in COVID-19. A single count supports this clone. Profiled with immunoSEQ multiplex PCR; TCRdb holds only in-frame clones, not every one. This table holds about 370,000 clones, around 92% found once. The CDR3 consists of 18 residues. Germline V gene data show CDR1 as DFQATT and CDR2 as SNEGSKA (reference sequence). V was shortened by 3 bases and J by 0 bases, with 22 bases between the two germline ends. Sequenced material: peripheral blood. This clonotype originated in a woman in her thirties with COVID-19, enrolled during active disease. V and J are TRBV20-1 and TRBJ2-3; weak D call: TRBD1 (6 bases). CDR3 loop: CSASRLRGRTESTDTQYF. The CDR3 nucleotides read TGCAGTGCTAGTCGCCTCCGGGGTCGGACAGAGAGCACAGATACGCAGTATTTT.